The entry that follows covers one T cell receptor beta chain sequence. The sample is drawn from a study of blood T cell repertoires in COVID-19. Study-level background: Samples representing acute and convalescent COVID-19 were sourced from the United States, Italy and Spain. Nucleic acid was either cDNA or gDNA, and it came from T cells, B-cell-depleted T cells, or PBMCs.

This CDR3 comprises 17 residues. The V segment lost 1 base and the J segment 2 bases; nucleotides outside the gene matches: 6. Germline CDR1 and CDR2: SGHTA and FQGNSA. Original data processing: Amplifying reference gene primers gave estimates of nucleated cell counts. Libraries were prepared by immunoSEQ multiplex PCR; TCRdb keeps only in-frame clonotypes and omits some of them. V and J calls and clone size are copied from that table; D and trimming were computed from the DNA. The sample comprises about 290,000 clones, 85% of which are singletons, and around 4.5% rests with the top ten. This chain uses TRBV7-2 with TRBJ2-1, with 9 bases that match TRBD2. The source material was peripheral blood. This receptor was taken from a woman in her 50s with active or convalescent COVID-19. In nucleotides, the CDR3 is TGTGCCAGCAGCTTAGGTGCGATAGCGGGAGCCTACAATGAGCAGTTCTTC. Encoded protein: CASSLGAIAGAYNEQFF.